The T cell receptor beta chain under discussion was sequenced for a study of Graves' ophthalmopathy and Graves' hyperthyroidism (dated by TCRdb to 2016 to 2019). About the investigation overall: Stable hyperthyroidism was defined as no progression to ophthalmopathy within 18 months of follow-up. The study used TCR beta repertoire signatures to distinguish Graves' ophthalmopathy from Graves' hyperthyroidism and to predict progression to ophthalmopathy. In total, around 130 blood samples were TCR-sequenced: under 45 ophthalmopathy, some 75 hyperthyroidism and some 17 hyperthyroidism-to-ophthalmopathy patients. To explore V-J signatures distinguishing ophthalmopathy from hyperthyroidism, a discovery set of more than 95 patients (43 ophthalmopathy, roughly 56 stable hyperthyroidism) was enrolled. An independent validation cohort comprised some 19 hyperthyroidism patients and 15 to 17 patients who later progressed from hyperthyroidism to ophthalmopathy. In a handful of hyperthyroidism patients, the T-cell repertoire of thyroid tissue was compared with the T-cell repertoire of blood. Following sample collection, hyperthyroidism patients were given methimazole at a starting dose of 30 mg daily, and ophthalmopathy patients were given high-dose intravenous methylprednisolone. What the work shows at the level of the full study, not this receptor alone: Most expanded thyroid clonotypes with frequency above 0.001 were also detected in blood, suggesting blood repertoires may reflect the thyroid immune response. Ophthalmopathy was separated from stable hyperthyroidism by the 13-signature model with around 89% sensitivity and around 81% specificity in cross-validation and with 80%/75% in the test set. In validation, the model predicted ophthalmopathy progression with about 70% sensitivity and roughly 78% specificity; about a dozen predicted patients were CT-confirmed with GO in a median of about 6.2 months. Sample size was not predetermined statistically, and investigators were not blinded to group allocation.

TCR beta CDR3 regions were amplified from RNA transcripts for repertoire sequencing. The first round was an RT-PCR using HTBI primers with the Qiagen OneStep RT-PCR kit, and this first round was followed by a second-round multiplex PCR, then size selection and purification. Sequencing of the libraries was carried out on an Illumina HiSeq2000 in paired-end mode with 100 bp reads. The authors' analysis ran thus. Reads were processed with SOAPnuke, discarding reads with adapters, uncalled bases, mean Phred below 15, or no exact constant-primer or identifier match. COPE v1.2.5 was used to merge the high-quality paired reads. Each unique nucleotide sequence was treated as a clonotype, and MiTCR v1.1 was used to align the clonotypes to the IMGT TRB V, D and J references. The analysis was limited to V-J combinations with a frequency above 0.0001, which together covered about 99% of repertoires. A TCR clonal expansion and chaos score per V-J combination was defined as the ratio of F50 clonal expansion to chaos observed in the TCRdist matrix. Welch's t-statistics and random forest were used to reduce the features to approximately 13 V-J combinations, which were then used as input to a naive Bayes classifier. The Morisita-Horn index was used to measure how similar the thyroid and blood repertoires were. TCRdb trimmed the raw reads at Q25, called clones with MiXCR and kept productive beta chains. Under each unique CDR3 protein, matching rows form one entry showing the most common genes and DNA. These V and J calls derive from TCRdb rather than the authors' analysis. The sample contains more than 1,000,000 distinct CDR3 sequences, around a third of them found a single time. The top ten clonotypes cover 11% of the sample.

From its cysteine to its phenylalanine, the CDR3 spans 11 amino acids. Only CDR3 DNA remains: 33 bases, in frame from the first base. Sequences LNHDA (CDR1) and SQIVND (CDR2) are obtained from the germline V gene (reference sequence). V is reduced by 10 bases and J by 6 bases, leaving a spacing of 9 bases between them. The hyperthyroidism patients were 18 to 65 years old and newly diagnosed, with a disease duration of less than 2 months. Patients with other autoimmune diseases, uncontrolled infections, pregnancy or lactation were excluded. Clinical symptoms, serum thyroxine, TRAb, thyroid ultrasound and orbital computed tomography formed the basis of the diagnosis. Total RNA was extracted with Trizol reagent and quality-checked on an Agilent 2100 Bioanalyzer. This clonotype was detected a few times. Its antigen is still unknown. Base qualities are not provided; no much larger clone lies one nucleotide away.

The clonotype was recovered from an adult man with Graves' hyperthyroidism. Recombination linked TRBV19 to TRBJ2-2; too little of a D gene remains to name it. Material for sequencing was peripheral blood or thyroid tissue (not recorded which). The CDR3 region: CATMGAGELFF. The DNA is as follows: TGTGCCACCATGGGCGCCGGGGAGCTGTTTTTT.